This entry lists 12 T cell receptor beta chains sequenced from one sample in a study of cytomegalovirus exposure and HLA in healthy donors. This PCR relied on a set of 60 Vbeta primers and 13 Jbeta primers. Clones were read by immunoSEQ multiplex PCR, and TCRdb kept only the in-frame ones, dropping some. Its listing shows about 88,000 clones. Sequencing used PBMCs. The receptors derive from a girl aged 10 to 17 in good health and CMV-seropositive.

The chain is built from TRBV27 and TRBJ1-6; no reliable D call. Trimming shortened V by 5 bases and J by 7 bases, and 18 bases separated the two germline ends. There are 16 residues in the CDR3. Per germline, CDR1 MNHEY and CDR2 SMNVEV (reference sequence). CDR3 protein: CASSRSPEGGNSPLHF. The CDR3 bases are TGTGCCAGCAGTCGCTCCCCCGAGGGAGGGAATTCACCCCTCCACTTT.

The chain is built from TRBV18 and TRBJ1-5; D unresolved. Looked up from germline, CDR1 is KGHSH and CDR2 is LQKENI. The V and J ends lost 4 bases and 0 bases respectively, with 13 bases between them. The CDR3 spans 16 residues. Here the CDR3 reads CASSLRRDYSNQPQHF. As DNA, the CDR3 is TGTGCCAGCTCACTACGACGGGATTATAGCAATCAGCCCCAGCATTTT.

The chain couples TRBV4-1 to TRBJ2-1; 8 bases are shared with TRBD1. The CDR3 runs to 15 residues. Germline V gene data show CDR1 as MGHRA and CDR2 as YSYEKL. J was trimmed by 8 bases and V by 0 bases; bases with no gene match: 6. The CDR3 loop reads CASSQDLQGVDEQFF. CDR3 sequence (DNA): TGCGCCAGCAGCCAAGATTTACAGGGGGTTGATGAGCAGTTCTTC.

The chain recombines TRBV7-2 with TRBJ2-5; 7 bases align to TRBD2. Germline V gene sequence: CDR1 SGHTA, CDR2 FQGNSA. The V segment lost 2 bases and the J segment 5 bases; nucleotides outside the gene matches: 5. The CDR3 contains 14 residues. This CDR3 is CASSLRTSGETQYF. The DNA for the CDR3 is TGTGCCAGCAGCTTAAGGACTAGTGGGGAGACCCAGTACTTC.

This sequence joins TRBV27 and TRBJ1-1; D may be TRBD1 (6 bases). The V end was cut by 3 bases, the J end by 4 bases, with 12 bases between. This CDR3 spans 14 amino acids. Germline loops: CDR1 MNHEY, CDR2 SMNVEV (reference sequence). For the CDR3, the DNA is TGTGCCAGCAGTTTTCGGGGGGCAGGCACTGAAGCTTTCTTT. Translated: CASSFRGAGTEAFF.

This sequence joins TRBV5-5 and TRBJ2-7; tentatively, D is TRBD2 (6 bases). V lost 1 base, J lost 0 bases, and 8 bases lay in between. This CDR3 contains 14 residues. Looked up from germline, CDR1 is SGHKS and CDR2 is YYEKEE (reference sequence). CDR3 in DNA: TGTGCCAGCAGCTTGTTGGAGGGCTCCTACGAGCAGTACGTC. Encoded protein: CASSLLEGSYEQYV.

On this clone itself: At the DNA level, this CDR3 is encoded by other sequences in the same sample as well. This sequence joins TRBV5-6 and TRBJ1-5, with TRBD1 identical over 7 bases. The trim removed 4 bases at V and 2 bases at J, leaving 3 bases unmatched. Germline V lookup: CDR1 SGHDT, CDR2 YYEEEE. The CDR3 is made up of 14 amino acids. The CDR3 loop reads CASSPGQGNQPQHF. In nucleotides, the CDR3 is TGTGCCAGCAGCCCCGGACAGGGCAATCAGCCCCAGCATTTT.

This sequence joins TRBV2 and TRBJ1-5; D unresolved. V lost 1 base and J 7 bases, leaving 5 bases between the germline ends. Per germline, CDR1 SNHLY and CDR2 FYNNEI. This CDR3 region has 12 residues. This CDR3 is CASSEGRQPQHF. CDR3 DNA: TGTGCCAGCAGTGAAGGCAGGCAGCCCCAGCATTTT.

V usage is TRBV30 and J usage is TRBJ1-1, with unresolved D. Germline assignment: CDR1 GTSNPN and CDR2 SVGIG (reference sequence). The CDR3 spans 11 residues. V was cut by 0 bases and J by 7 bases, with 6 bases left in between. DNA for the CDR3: TGTGCCTGGAGTGTAGAGCATGAAGCTTTCTTT. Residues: CAWSVEHEAFF.

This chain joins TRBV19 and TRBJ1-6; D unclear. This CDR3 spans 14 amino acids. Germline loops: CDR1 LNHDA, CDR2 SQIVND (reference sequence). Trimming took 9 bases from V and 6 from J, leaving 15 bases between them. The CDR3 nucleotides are TGTGCCAGACCTCTTGGGCCCCCTAATTCACCCCTCCACTTT. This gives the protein CARPLGPPNSPLHF.

CDR3 sequence reads: CASSVSGASGNTIYF. For the CDR3, the DNA is TGTGCCAGCAGCGTATCAGGGGCGAGTGGAAACACCATATATTTT. The V and J genes are TRBV9 and TRBJ1-3; possibly TRBD1 for D (6 bases). V shed 1 base and J shed 3 bases, with 11 bases lying between them. CDR1 is SGDLS and CDR2 is YYNGEE in the germline V gene. This CDR3 region has 15 residues.

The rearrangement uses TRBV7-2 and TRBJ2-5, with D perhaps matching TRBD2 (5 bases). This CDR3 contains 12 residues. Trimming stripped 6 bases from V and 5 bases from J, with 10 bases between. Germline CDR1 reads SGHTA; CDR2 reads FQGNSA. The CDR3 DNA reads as TGTGCCAGCAGTCTCGGGGTGGAGACCCAGTACTTC. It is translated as CASSLGVETQYF.